Listed below are T cell receptor beta chains from one sample, sequenced in a study of shared clonotypes between healthy human individuals. The assay was immunoSEQ multiplex PCR, and TCRdb's table has in-frame clones only and misses some. The sample lists about 960,000 clones; more than 75% were seen once. Sequencing used memory CD4+ T cells sorted from blood. Receptors were obtained from a man aged 18 to 35 in good health. CDR3s include the opening cysteine and the closing phenylalanine or tryptophan. D genes are given only for firm matches. Size values are once, few and many counts, or a class for expanded clones, and some rows have none.

D	V	size	J	CDR3	DNA
-	TRBV9	-	TRBJ2-3	CASSVGGDSTDTQYF	TGTGCCAGCAGCGTAGGAGGCGACAGCACAGATACGCAGTATTTT
-	TRBV7-9	-	TRBJ2-5	CASSLDGGPQETQYF	TGTGCCAGCAGCTTAGACGGGGGACCTCAAGAGACCCAGTACTTC
-	TRBV7-2	-	TRBJ2-7	CASSLGRGSGYEQYF	TGTGCCAGCAGCTTAGGCAGGGGCTCGGGGTACGAGCAGTACTTC
-	TRBV7-9	few	TRBJ2-7	CASSPSYEQYF	TGTGCCAGCAGCCCATCTTACGAGCAGTACTTC
-	TRBV9	-	TRBJ1-1	CASSAQGSNTEAFF	TGTGCCAGCAGCGCACAAGGATCGAACACTGAAGCTTTCTTT
-	TRBV6-1	-	TRBJ2-7	CASSDTRDALQYF	TGTGCCAGCAGTGACACCCGGGACGCACTGCAGTACTTC
-	TRBV6-1	-	TRBJ1-1	CASSTRPVGTEAFF	TGTGCCAGCAGTACCCGGCCCGTAGGTACTGAAGCTTTCTTT
-	TRBV6-5	once	TRBJ2-2	CASSYSRTSYTGELFF	TGTGCCAGCAGTTACTCCCGGACTTCTTACACCGGGGAGCTGTTTTTT
-	TRBV7-8	few	TRBJ2-2	CASSLGTGELFF	TGTGCCAGCAGCTTAGGAACCGGGGAGCTGTTTTTT
-	TRBV29-1	-	TRBJ2-7	CSVHGHSEQYF	TGCAGCGTTCATGGGCATTCCGAGCAGTACTTC
-	TRBV30	-	TRBJ1-1	CAWSDSHPEAFF	TGTGCCTGGAGCGACAGTCACCCTGAAGCTTTCTTT
TRBD2	TRBV9	-	TRBJ2-1	CASSDPPGTRSYNEQFF	TGTGCCAGCAGCGATCCACCGGGGACTAGGTCCTACAATGAGCAGTTCTTC
-	TRBV6-5	-	TRBJ1-2	CASSGTVNYGYTF	TGTGCCAGCAGCGGGACGGTGAACTATGGCTACACCTTC
-	TRBV5-5	-	TRBJ1-1	CASSFGPGLEAFF	TGTGCCAGCAGCTTCGGGCCCGGACTTGAAGCTTTCTTT
TRBD1	TRBV19	once	TRBJ1-2	CASSTATGFYGYTF	TGTGCCAGTAGTACCGCGACAGGGTTCTATGGCTACACCTTC
TRBD2	TRBV27	-	TRBJ2-7	CASSAGVEQYF	TGTGCCAGCAGTGCGGGAGTTGAGCAGTACTTC
TRBD2	TRBV19	-	TRBJ2-1	CASSFSGVYNEQFF	TGTGCCAGTAGTTTTAGCGGGGTTTACAATGAGCAGTTCTTC
-	TRBV7-8	-	TRBJ1-4	CASSRAFVNEKLFF	TGTGCCAGCAGCCGAGCATTTGTAAATGAAAAACTGTTTTTT
TRBD1	TRBV28	-	TRBJ2-7	CASSQTGIRSYEQYF	TGTGCCAGCAGCCAGACAGGGATACGCTCCTACGAGCAGTACTTC
-	TRBV7-3	-	TRBJ2-3	CASSLQRAGTDTQYF	TGTGCCAGCAGCCTCCAGCGGGCCGGCACAGATACGCAGTATTTT
-	TRBV19	few	TRBJ1-2	CASSLPDGRGYTF	TGTGCCAGTAGTCTCCCGGACGGACGGGGCTACACCTTC
TRBD1	TRBV23-1	once	TRBJ2-1	CASSQSATGGSEQFF	TGCGCCAGCAGTCAGTCCGCCACAGGGGGCAGCGAGCAGTTCTTC
-	TRBV19	-	TRBJ1-2	CASSIAGGYGYTF	TGTGCCAGTAGTATAGCCGGGGGCTATGGCTACACCTTC
TRBD2	TRBV30	-	TRBJ2-7	CAWRAGRGEQYF	TGTGCCTGGAGGGCAGGGAGGGGCGAGCAGTACTTC
TRBD1	TRBV6-6	-	TRBJ1-5	CASSSGQGNQPQHF	TGTGCCAGCAGTTCCGGACAGGGCAATCAGCCCCAGCATTTT
-	TRBV6-5	-	TRBJ1-5	CASSRGRSNQPQHF	TGTGCCAGCAGCCGAGGGAGGAGTAATCAGCCCCAGCATTTT
-	TRBV10-3	few	TRBJ1-1	CASRRQTNTEAFF	TGTGCCTCCCGCCGCCAGACGAACACTGAAGCTTTCTTT
TRBD1	TRBV27	few	TRBJ2-2	CASSPLDRVDGELFF	TGTGCCAGCAGTCCCCTGGACAGGGTGGACGGGGAGCTGTTTTTT
-	TRBV5-1	-	TRBJ2-7	CASSLDGLSYEQYF	TGCGCCAGCAGCTTGGATGGCTTAAGCTACGAGCAGTACTTC
-	TRBV11-2	-	TRBJ1-1	CASSIQGFEAFF	TGTGCCAGCAGCATACAGGGTTTCGAAGCTTTCTTT
TRBD1	TRBV7-9	-	TRBJ2-2	CASSTDRGTGELFF	TGTGCCAGCAGCACTGACAGGGGCACCGGGGAGCTGTTTTTT
-	TRBV11-2	-	TRBJ2-1	CASSISGRAHNEQFF	TGTGCCAGCAGCATTAGCGGCAGGGCCCACAATGAGCAGTTCTTC
-	TRBV5-1	-	TRBJ2-2	CASSLDQGELFF	TGCGCCAGCAGCTTGGACCAGGGGGAGCTGTTTTTT
TRBD1	TRBV6-4	-	TRBJ1-6	CASRGTGSSPLHF	TGTGCCAGTCGCGGGACAGGGAGTTCACCCCTCCACTTT
TRBD1	TRBV5-4	-	TRBJ2-7	CASSKGQGANSYEQYF	TGTGCCAGCAGCAAAGGACAGGGGGCGAACTCCTACGAGCAGTACTTC
TRBD1	TRBV2	-	TRBJ1-4	CASRERQGAHEKLFF	TGTGCCAGCAGGGAGAGACAGGGGGCGCATGAAAAACTGTTTTTT
TRBD1	TRBV6-5	-	TRBJ1-2	CASSYSWTGSTYGYTF	TGTGCCAGCAGTTACTCGTGGACAGGATCGACTTATGGCTACACCTTC
TRBD1	TRBV5-4	-	TRBJ1-2	CASASGTGLYGYTF	TGTGCTTCTGCTTCCGGGACAGGGCTCTATGGCTACACCTTC
-	TRBV7-9	once	TRBJ2-5	CASSSPQGMKETQYF	TGTGCCAGCAGCTCACCACAGGGAATGAAAGAGACCCAGTACTTC
-	TRBV28	-	TRBJ1-2	CASSYTAIYGYTF	TGTGCCAGCAGTTACACAGCCATCTATGGCTACACCTTC
-	TRBV19	few	TRBJ1-6	CASSGLTRNSPLHF	TGTGCCAGTAGCGGACTGACTCGTAATTCACCCCTCCACTTT